This record concerns one T cell receptor beta chain sequence. Its antigen is unknown. The V gene's germline CDR1 is GTSNPN and CDR2 SVGIG (reference sequence). The CDR3 contains 12 residues. The trim removed 4 bases at V and 2 bases at J, leaving 1 base unmatched. Extracted RNA was reverse transcribed into cDNA, the sequencing template. The data were produced by immunoSEQ multiplex PCR, yet TCRdb's version contains in-frame clones alone and is incomplete. The sample holds over 120,000 clones, about three fifths seen once. The sample is drawn from a study of CD8+ T cells in alopecia areata. Study observations and caveats: More clonal than normal scalp was lesional scalp, particularly alopecia totalis/universalis.

Sequencing was performed on CD4+ T cells sorted from blood, taken at week 0. The gene calls are TRBV30 and TRBJ2-7, with 8 positions matching TRBD1. The TCR sequence derives from a human donor with alopecia areata. DNA of the CDR3: TGTGCCTGGACGGGACAGGCCTACGAGCAGTACTTC. Protein sequence: CAWTGQAYEQYF.